This T cell receptor (beta chain) was sequenced for a study of shared clonotypes between healthy human individuals. Some clones are missing from TCRdb's copy, which holds only in-frame ones; the method was immunoSEQ multiplex PCR. Here the sample spans approximately 2.5 million clones, over 85% being singletons. This clone was counted a single time. This CDR3 is built from 15 residues. Between the trimmed V and J ends, which lost 7 bases and 1 base, there was a span of 13 bases. The germline gives CDR1 LNHDA, CDR2 SQIVND (reference sequence). The sequence was obtained from a man aged 18 to 35 in good health. The rearrangement joins TRBV19 to TRBJ1-4, with TRBD1 as a possible D gene (5 bases). Input material: naive CD4+ T cells sorted from blood. Stated subset: CD45RA+ positively selected. CDR3 sequence reads: CASTITGITNEKLFF. The CDR3 DNA is TGTGCCAGTACCATCACAGGAATAACTAATGAAAAACTGTTTTTT.